This TCR beta chain appears in the sequencing data of a study of blood T cell repertoires in COVID-19. At the level of the study: Sources were T cells, B-cell-depleted T cells, or PBMCs; the material itself was cDNA or gDNA.

The table came from immunoSEQ multiplex PCR; TCRdb's copy has only in-frame clones and leaves some out. The data hold roughly 150,000 clones, with 77% observed a single time. Trimming cost V 0 bases and J 5 bases; bases outside gene matches: 4. The V gene's germline CDR1 is SGHRS and CDR2 YFSETQ. This CDR3 has 15 amino acids. This TCR was recovered from a man in his 70s with acute or convalescent COVID-19. The sample taken for sequencing was peripheral blood. The V call is TRBV5-1, the J call TRBJ2-5; 10 nucleotides match TRBD2. This CDR3 reads CASSLAGTSAETQYF. Written as DNA, the CDR3 is TGCGCCAGCAGCTTGGCCGGGACTAGCGCTGAGACCCAGTACTTC.